This TCR beta chain originates from a study of tumor and adjacent non-tumor tissue in lung cancer. Study-level information: The patients, 10 or so men and 5 women, were about 30 to 76 with stage I to III disease. Findings and caveats of the study: Top 100 clones took a larger repertoire share in normal lung. Significantly higher TCR diversity was found in tumor than normal lung.

Turning to this clonotype: Its antigen is not identified. Its ends do not fully match the called genes, so a read error is possible.

Germline CDR1 reads MGHRA; CDR2 reads YSYEKL. The CDR3 contains 16 residues. No cell sorting was done before RNA was extracted from the tissue. Distant lung tissue was collected more than 3 cm away from the tumor edge. Three rounds of nested PCR, following a modified ARM-PCR protocol, produced the TCRbeta library. Via MiXCR, TCRdb re-called the multiplex PCR reads, giving one row per CDR3 protein. The sample shows approximately 90,000 distinct CDR3 sequences, 76% of them seen only once. The chain links TRBV4-1 to TRBJ2-1; 8 bases are a match to TRBD2. Sequencing was performed on distant non-tumor lung tissue. This TCR was sampled from a woman between 50 and 59 years old with non-small cell lung cancer. The CDR3 here is CASSPELAEVYDEQFF. CDR3 nucleotides: TGCGCCAGCAGCCCGGAACTAGCGGAGGTCTACGATGAGCAGTTCTTC.